This T cell receptor (beta chain) was profiled in a study of memory CD4+ T cells and cytomegalovirus serostatus. Study-level information: Of the healthy Belgian adults, several were CMV seropositive and approximately 25 seronegative. Study conclusions and caveats: Each of some 67 CMV-associated TCRbeta sequences occurred in one to five individuals.

Assay: immunoSEQ multiplex PCR; the TCRdb copy retains only in-frame clones and omits some. The sample gives roughly 54,000 clones, roughly four fifths of which show up once; approximately 1.5% is in the top ten. Details on this clone: No antigen is known for it.

The sort gate was single viable CD3+CD4+CD8-CD45RO+ cells for memory CD4+ T cells. This CDR3 is built from 14 residues. Germline CDR1 reads MNHEY; CDR2 reads SMNVEV (reference sequence). With 7 bases clipped from V and 5 bases from J, the junction kept 8 bases outside the gene matches. V and J are TRBV27 and TRBJ1-1; 9 positions agree with TRBD1. The TCR originated in an adult in good health and CMV-seronegative. Sequencing was carried out using memory CD4+ T cells from blood. The CDR3 region is CASTADRGSTEAFF. CDR3 nucleotide sequence: TGTGCCAGCACAGCCGACAGGGGGAGTACTGAAGCTTTCTTT.